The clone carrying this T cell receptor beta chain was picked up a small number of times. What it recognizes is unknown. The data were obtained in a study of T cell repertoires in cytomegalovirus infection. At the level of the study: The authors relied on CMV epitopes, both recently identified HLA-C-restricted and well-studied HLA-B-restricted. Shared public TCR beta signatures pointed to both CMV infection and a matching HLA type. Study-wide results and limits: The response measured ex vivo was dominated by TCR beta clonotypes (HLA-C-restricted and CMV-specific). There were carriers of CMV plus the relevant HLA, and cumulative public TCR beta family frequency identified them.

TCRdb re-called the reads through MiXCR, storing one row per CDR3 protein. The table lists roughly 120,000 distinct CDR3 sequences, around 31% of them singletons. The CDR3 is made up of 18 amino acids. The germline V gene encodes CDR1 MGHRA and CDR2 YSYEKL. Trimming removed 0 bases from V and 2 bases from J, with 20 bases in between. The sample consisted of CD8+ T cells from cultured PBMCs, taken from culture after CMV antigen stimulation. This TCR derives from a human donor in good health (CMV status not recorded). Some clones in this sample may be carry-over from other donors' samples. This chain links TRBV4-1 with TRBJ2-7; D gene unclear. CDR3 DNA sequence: TGCGCCAGCAGCCAAGATCTAAGCGTCCCAGCCCTAACCTACGAGCAGTACTTC. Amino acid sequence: CASSQDLSVPALTYEQYF.